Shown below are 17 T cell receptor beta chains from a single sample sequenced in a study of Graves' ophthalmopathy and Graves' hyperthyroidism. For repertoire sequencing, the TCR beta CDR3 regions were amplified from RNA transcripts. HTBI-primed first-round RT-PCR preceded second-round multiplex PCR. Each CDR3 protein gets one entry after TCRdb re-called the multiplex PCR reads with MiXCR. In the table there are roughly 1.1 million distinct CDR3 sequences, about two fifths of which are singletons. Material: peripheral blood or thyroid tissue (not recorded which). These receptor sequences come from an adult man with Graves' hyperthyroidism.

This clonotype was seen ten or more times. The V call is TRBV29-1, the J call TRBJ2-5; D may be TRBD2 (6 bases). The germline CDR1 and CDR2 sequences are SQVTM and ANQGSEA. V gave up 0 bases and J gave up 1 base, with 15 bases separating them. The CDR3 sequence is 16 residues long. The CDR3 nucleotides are TGCAGCGTTGAAGATCTTTTTGGTAGCGGCCAAGAGACCCAGTACTTC. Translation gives CSVEDLFGSGQETQYF.

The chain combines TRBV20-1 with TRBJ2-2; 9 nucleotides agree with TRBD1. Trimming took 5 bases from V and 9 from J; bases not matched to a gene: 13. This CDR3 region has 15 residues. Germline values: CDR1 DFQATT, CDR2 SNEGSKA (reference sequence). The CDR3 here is CSAPGTGLILRELFF. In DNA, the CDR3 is TGCAGTGCTCCCGGGACAGGGTTGATTCTACGGGAGCTGTTTTTT.

CDR3 nucleotide sequence: TGCAGCGTTGAAAGTCCAAACCCTGGAAACACCATATATTTT. This codes for CSVESPNPGNTIYF. V usage is TRBV29-1 and J usage is TRBJ1-3, with no clear D. Between the trimmed V and J ends, which lost 2 bases and 2 bases, there was a span of 10 bases. The CDR3 is made up of 14 amino acids. The germline V gene has CDR1 SQVTM and CDR2 ANQGSEA.

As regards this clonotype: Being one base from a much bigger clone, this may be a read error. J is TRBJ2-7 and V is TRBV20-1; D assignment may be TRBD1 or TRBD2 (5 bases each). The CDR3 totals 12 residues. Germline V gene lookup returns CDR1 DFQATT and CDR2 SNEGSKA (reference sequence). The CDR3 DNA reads TGCAGTGCGGCTGGGACCACCTACGAGCGGTACTTC. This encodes CSAAGTTYERYF.

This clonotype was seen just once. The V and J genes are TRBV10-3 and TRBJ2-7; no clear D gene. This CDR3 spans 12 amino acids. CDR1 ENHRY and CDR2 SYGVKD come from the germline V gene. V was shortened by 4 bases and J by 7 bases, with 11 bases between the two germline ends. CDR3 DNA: TGTGCCATCAGTGTGGAAGGGAATGAGCAGTACTTC. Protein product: CAISVEGNEQYF.

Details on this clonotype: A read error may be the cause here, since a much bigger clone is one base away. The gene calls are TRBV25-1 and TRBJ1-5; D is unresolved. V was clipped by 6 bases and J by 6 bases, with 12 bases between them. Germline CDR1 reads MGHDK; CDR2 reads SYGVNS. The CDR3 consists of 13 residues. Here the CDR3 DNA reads TGTGCCAGCAGCGGATCGACGGTTCAGCCCCAGCATTTT. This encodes CASSGSTVQPQHF.

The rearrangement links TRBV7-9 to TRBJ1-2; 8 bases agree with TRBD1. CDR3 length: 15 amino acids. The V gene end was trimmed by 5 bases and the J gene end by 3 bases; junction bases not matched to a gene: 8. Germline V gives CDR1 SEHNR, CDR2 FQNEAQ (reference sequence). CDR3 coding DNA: TGTGCCAGCAGCCAATCAGGGGGCGAGGACTATGGCTACACCTTC. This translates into CASSQSGGEDYGYTF.

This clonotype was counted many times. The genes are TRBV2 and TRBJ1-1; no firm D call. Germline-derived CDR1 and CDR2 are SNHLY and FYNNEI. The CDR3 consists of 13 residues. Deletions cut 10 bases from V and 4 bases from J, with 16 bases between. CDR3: CATRPGETTEAFF. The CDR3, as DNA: TGTGCCACTCGCCCCGGGGAGACCACTGAAGCTTTCTTT.

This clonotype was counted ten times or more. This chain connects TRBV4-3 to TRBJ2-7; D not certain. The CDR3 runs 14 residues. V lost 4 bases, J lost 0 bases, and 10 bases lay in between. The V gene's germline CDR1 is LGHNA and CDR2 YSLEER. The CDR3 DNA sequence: TGCGCCAGCAGCCTTCGCGAGTACTCCTACGAGCAGTACTTC. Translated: CASSLREYSYEQYF.

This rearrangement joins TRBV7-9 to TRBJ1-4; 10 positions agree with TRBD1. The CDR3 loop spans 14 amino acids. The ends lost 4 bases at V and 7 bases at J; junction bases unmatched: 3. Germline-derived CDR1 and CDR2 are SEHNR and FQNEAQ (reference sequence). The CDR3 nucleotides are TGTGCCAGCAGCTCCGACAGGGGGCTTGAAAAACTGTTTTTT. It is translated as CASSSDRGLEKLFF.

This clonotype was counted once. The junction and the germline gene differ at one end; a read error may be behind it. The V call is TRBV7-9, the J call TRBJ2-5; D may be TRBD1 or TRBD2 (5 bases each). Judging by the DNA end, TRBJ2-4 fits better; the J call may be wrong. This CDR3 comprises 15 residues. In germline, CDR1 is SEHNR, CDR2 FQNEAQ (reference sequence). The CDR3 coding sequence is TGCGCCAGCAGCCAAGATCCGGGGACGGGAAACATTCAGTACTTC. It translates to CASSQDPGTGNIQYF.

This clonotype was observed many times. In nucleotides, the CDR3 is TGTGCCAGCAGCTTAGTGGGAGTGCAGTACTTC. Translation: CASSLVGVQYF. The chain links TRBV7-2 to TRBJ2-7; D perhaps matches TRBD2 (5 bases). From germline, CDR1 is SGHTA and CDR2 FQGNSA. The CDR3 runs 11 residues. V was clipped by 1 base and J by 9 bases, with 7 bases between them. Combining the CDR3 with reference TRBV7-2 and TRBJ2-7 gives the whole variable domain GAGVSQSPSNKVTEKGKDVELRCDPISGHTALYWYRQSLGQGLEFLIYFQGNSAPDKSGLPSDRFSAERTGGSVSTLTIQRTQQEDSAVYLCASSLVGVQYFGPGTRLTVT.

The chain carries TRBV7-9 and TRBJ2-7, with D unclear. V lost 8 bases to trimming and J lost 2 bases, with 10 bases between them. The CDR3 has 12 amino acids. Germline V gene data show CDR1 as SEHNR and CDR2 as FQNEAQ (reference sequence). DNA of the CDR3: TGTGCCAGCCAGGCGCCTACCTACGAGCAGTACTTC. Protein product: CASQAPTYEQYF. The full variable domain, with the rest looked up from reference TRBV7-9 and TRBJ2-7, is DTGVSQNPRHKITKRGQNVTFRCDPISEHNRLYWYRQTLGQGPEFLTYFQNEAQLEKSRLLSDRFSAERPKGSFSTLEIQRTEQGDSAMYLCASQAPTYEQYFGPGTRLTVT.

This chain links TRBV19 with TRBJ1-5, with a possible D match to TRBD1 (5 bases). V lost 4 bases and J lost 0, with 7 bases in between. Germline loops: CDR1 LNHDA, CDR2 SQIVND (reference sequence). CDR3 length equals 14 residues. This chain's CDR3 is CASSTGTSNQPQHF. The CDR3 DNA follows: TGTGCCAGTAGTACCGGGACTAGCAATCAGCCCCAGCATTTT.

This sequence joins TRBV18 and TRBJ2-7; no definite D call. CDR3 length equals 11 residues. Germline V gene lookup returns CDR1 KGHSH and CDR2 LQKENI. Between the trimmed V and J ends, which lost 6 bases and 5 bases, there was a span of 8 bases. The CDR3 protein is CASSRKDEQYF. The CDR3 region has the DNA TGTGCCAGCTCTCGGAAGGACGAGCAGTACTTC.

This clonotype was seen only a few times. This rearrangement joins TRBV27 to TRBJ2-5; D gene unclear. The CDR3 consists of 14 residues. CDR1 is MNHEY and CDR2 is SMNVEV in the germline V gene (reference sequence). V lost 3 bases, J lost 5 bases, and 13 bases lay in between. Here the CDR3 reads CASSLVGFVETQYF. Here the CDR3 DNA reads TGTGCCAGCAGTTTGGTGGGGTTTGTGGAGACCCAGTACTTC.

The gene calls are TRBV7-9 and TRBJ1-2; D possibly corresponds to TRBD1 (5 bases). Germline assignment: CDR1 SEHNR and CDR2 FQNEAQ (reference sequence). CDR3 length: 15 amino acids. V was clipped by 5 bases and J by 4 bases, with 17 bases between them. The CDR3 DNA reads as TGTGCCAGCAGCGGAGGGCGACAGATTAGCTATGGCTACACCTTC. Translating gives CASSGGRQISYGYTF.